The 29 T cell receptor beta chains below come from one sample, sequenced in a study of T-cell reconstitution after alpha-beta-depleted transplantation in children. Unique molecular identifiers featured in how the TCRbeta library was prepared. MiXCR, run by TCRdb on the PCR reads, gives a single entry per CDR3 protein. The sample holds 350,000 to 400,000 distinct CDR3 sequences, approximately 20% seen once. Material: PBMCs from the stem cell graft donor, obtained from the stem cell graft. These receptor sequences come from a human donor who donated a stem cell graft to a child with acute myeloid leukemia.

The CDR3 DNA sequence: TGTGCCAGCAGCCGCCGGACAGGGACTAATGAAAAACTGTTTTTT. Amino acids: CASSRRTGTNEKLFF. The chain recombines TRBV12-3 or TRBV12-4 with TRBJ1-4; 8 bases map to TRBD1. The CDR3 is 15 residues long. V trimming: 6 bases; J trimming: 2 bases; junction bases outside the gene matches: 5.

This clonotype was seen at least ten times. The chain recombines TRBV29-1 with TRBJ2-7; TRBD1 might be the D (5 bases). The CDR3 sequence is 14 residues long. V lost 0 bases and J 0 bases, leaving 9 bases between the germline ends. CDR1 SQVTM and CDR2 ANQGSEA come from the germline V gene. CDR3 DNA: TGCAGCGTTGAAGAGTGGCAGGGCTCCTACGAGCAGTACTTC. It translates to CSVEEWQGSYEQYF.

The table lists this clonotype with a few counts. The J gene is TRBJ2-7, the V gene TRBV28, with D perhaps TRBD2 (6 bases). Trimming took off 7 bases at V and 3 bases at J, with 10 bases between the two ends. Germline CDR1 reads MDHEN; CDR2 reads SYDVKM. This CDR3 has 12 amino acids. The CDR3 spells CASKLAGYEQYF. The DNA for the CDR3 is TGTGCCAGCAAACTAGCAGGCTACGAGCAGTACTTC.

The CDR3 region is CASSSKRTGTGLNEQFF. CDR3 coding DNA: TGTGCCAGCAGCTCTAAACGGACCGGGACAGGTCTCAATGAGCAGTTCTTC. The rearrangement links TRBV11-1 to TRBJ2-1, with TRBD1 matching 8 bases. The trim removed 4 bases at V and 6 bases at J, leaving 14 bases unmatched. Germline V gene sequence: CDR1 SGHAT, CDR2 FQDESV (reference sequence). The CDR3 consists of 17 residues.

This clonotype has a count of ten or more. The genes are TRBV10-3 and TRBJ1-2; D is possibly TRBD1 (5 bases). There are 12 residues in the CDR3. Germline lookup yields CDR1 ENHRY and CDR2 SYGVKD. Trimming stripped 6 bases from V and 8 bases from J, with 13 bases between. CDR3 bases: TGTGCCATCAGACCCGGGACCAACGGCTACACCTTC. Its translation is CAIRPGTNGYTF.

The chain has TRBV6-5 and TRBJ2-7; the D is unclear. The ends were cut back, 4 bases at V and 6 bases at J, with 10 bases in the middle. The CDR3 extends over 12 amino acids. Germline V gene sequence: CDR1 MNHEY, CDR2 SVGAGI. CDR3 amino acids: CASSSDSGEQYF. The DNA of the CDR3 is TGTGCCAGCAGTTCTGATTCAGGCGAGCAGTACTTC.

The chain carries TRBV12-3 or TRBV12-4 and TRBJ1-4; D is unresolved. V gave up 8 bases and J gave up 0 bases, with 7 bases separating them. CDR3 length equals 13 residues. The CDR3 nucleotides read TGTGCCAGCCGAGGAACAACTAATGAAAAACTGTTTTTT. Translated, it gives CASRGTTNEKLFF.

This clonotype was counted ten times or more. The chain uses TRBV20-1 and TRBJ2-7; 9 bases match TRBD2. J gave up 0 bases and V 6 bases, and 15 bases lay outside the gene matches. This CDR3 region has 17 residues. CDR1 DFQATT and CDR2 SNEGSKA come from the germline V gene (reference sequence). CDR3 in DNA: TGCAGTGCAACCTCAGGGGTGGCGGGAGGGAGCTCCTACGAGCAGTACTTC. This translates into CSATSGVAGGSSYEQYF.

This clonotype has more than one count but fewer than ten. V is TRBV27 and J is TRBJ2-2; possible D gene TRBD2, 6 bases. The CDR3 length is 15 residues. Deletions cut 5 bases from V and 6 bases from J, with 16 bases between. Germline-derived CDR1 and CDR2 are MNHEY and SMNVEV (reference sequence). For the CDR3, the DNA is TGTGCCAGCAGTGCGGCTGGAGGGCGAGCCGGGGAGCTGTTTTTT. Its protein product is CASSAAGGRAGELFF.

This clonotype came up a few times. This chain uses TRBV15 with TRBJ1-5, with 8 bases that match TRBD1. The germline V gene encodes CDR1 LNHNV and CDR2 YYDKDF (reference sequence). J was trimmed by 1 base and V by 2 bases; bases with no gene match: 4. The CDR3 has 16 residues. CDR3 nucleotide sequence: TGTGCCACCAGCAGAAGGACAGGGCAGAGCAATCAGCCCCAGCATTTT. It specifies CATSRRTGQSNQPQHF.

This clonotype was observed many times. The V and J genes are TRBV4-2 and TRBJ2-7, with D possibly called TRBD1 or TRBD2 (5 bases each). The V and J ends lost 4 bases and 1 base respectively, with 14 bases between them. Germline CDR1 reads LGHNA; CDR2 reads YNFKEQ. The CDR3 consists of 15 residues. CDR3 in DNA: TGTGCCAGCAGCCCGGGACCGTTCCTTTCCTACGAGCAGTACTTC. The encoded protein is CASSPGPFLSYEQYF.

In this sample, this clonotype turned up a few times. The chain recombines TRBV20-1 with TRBJ2-3; unclear D gene. Germline CDR1 reads DFQATT; CDR2 reads SNEGSKA (reference sequence). The ends were cut back, 0 bases at V and 2 bases at J, with 18 bases in the middle. The CDR3 is made up of 17 amino acids. As DNA, the CDR3 is TGCAGTGCTAGAGATGAGGTGGTCGGGCTGAACACAGATACGCAGTATTTT. Its protein product is CSARDEVVGLNTDTQYF.

In this sample, this clonotype turned up a few times. The chain is built from TRBV28 and TRBJ1-2; tentative D call: TRBD1 (5 bases). CDR3 length: 15 amino acids. Trimming pared 4 bases from V and 2 bases from J, leaving 14 bases between. Germline loops: CDR1 MDHEN, CDR2 SYDVKM. The chain's CDR3 is CASSYPGRDNYGYTF. The CDR3 DNA follows: TGTGCCAGCAGTTATCCGGGACGGGACAACTATGGCTACACCTTC.

Notes on this clonotype: This may be a read error, as it is one base from a much larger clone. No conserved phenylalanine or tryptophan ends this CDR3, so it is likely a read error. The gene calls are TRBV6-2 or TRBV6-3 and TRBJ1-1; 7 positions match TRBD1. Germline lookup yields CDR1 MNHEY and CDR2 SVGEGT. This CDR3 has 12 residues. The V gene end was trimmed by 10 bases and the J gene end by 9 bases; junction bases not matched to a gene: 11. CDR3 DNA: TGTGCCACCGAAACAGGGGATATGAAAGCTTTCCTT. Translated: CATETGDMKAFL.

The chain has TRBV11-1 and TRBJ2-3; 10 positions agree with TRBD2. The germline gives CDR1 SGHAT, CDR2 FQDESV (reference sequence). The CDR3 totals 21 residues. The ends lost 1 base at V and 0 bases at J; junction bases unmatched: 16. The CDR3 reads CASSLVAKRGTSGTSTDTQYF. CDR3 in DNA: TGTGCCAGCAGCTTAGTGGCCAAACGGGGTACTAGCGGGACCAGCACAGATACGCAGTATTTT.

V gene TRBV7-3 combines with J gene TRBJ2-2; 7 bases line up with TRBD1. The CDR3 runs 15 residues. CDR1 and CDR2 from the germline V gene are SGHTA and FQGTGA. Losses at the gene ends were 4 bases for V and 6 bases for J; bases not matched to a gene: 8. The CDR3 loop is CASSSGTAGAGELFF. CDR3 DNA sequence: TGTGCCAGCAGCTCCGGGACAGCCGGCGCCGGGGAGCTGTTTTTT.

This clonotype was found many times. This rearrangement joins TRBV29-1 to TRBJ2-7; tentatively, D is TRBD1 (6 bases). The CDR3 covers 13 residues. V lost 6 bases and J lost 3, with 15 bases in between. CDR1 SQVTM and CDR2 ANQGSEA come from the germline V gene. Here the CDR3 reads CSVATGPIYEQYF. For the CDR3, the DNA is TGCAGCGTAGCGACAGGACCAATCTACGAGCAGTACTTC.

This clonotype was seen repeatedly, ten times or more. The chain combines TRBV29-1 with TRBJ2-5, with 7 nucleotides matching TRBD2. J gave up 2 bases and V 1 base, and 13 bases lay outside the gene matches. Per germline, CDR1 SQVTM and CDR2 ANQGSEA. The CDR3 has 17 residues. For the CDR3, the DNA is TGCAGCGTTGAAGTTCGGCTGGAACTAGCGAGGCAAGAGACCCAGTACTTC. This codes for CSVEVRLELARQETQYF.

This chain connects TRBV27 to TRBJ2-5; D is unclear. V lost 6 bases to trimming and J lost 5 bases, with 22 bases between them. This CDR3 contains 16 residues. In germline, CDR1 is MNHEY, CDR2 SMNVEV (reference sequence). The CDR3 reads CASRSYGQPLGETQYF. The CDR3 bases are TGTGCCAGCAGAAGTTACGGCCAGCCTTTGGGTGAGACCCAGTACTTC.

Many counts were recorded for this clonotype. The rearrangement joins TRBV20-1 to TRBJ2-7, with TRBD1 as a possible D gene (5 bases). CDR1 is DFQATT and CDR2 is SNEGSKA in the germline V gene (reference sequence). There are 14 residues in the CDR3. Trimming pared 6 bases from V and 0 bases from J, leaving 15 bases between. The CDR3 sequence: CSAPGTGFSYEQYF. The DNA for the CDR3 is TGCAGTGCCCCCGGAACAGGCTTCTCCTACGAGCAGTACTTC.

CDR3 sequence (DNA): TGTGCCAGCAGCCAGGAGACAGGGAGAGTAGCTTTCTTT. Translated, it gives CASSQETGRVAFF. The V and J genes are TRBV7-2 and TRBJ1-1; the match to TRBD1 covers 7 bases. CDR1 is SGHTA, CDR2 FQGNSA, per germline. The CDR3 is 13 residues long. V shed 5 bases and J 10 bases; nucleotides not matched to a gene: 10. The variable domain in full, completed from reference TRBV7-2 and TRBJ1-1, reads GAGVSQSPSNKVTEKGKDVELRCDPISGHTALYWYRQSLGQGLEFLIYFQGNSAPDKSGLPSDRFSAERTGGSVSTLTIQRTQQEDSAVYLCASSQETGRVAFFGQGTRLTVV.

The chain has TRBV20-1 and TRBJ2-7; 12 bases line up with TRBD2. V trimming: 4 bases; J trimming: 4 bases; junction bases outside the gene matches: 2. CDR3 length: 13 amino acids. The germline gives CDR1 DFQATT, CDR2 SNEGSKA (reference sequence). The CDR3, as DNA: TGCAGTGCTATGACTAGCGGGAGATACGAGCAGTACTTC. It encodes CSAMTSGRYEQYF.

The chain is built from TRBV7-6 and TRBJ2-5; 15 positions agree with TRBD2. Germline V gene data show CDR1 as SGHVS and CDR2 as FNYEAQ. This CDR3 has 19 amino acids. V lost 3 bases and J lost 4; bases outside the gene matches: 12. This chain's CDR3 is CASSFKAGLAGGPRETQYF. CDR3 nucleotide sequence: TGTGCCAGCAGCTTCAAGGCCGGACTAGCGGGAGGGCCTAGAGAGACCCAGTACTTC. The full variable domain, rest sourced from reference TRBV7-6 and TRBJ2-5, is GAGVSQSPRYKVTKRGQDVALRCDPISGHVSLYWYRQALGQGPEFLTYFNYEAQQDKSGLPNDRFSAERPEGSISTLTIQRTEQRDSAMYRCASSFKAGLAGGPRETQYFGPGTRLLVL.

CDR3 nucleotide sequence: TGTGCCAGCGATCCGGGACAGGGTGAAGAAGCTTTCTTT. Translated, it gives CASDPGQGEEAFF. V gene TRBV28 combines with J gene TRBJ1-1; 9 bases are a match to TRBD1. V was pared by 8 bases and J by 8 bases, with 9 bases of the junction left unmatched. The CDR3 runs 13 residues. The germline gives CDR1 MDHEN, CDR2 SYDVKM.

The V call is TRBV24-1, the J call TRBJ2-1; D not resolved. The germline V gene encodes CDR1 KGHDR and CDR2 SFDVKD. V gave up 4 bases and J gave up 6 bases, with 12 bases separating them. CDR3 length: 14 amino acids. DNA of the CDR3: TGTGCCACCAGTGAGCCCTATCCGCGCAATGAGCAGTTCTTC. Translating gives CATSEPYPRNEQFF.

The table lists this clonotype with a few counts. The chain is built from TRBV28 and TRBJ2-2; D gene unclear. The CDR3 spans 11 residues. Trimming removed 5 bases at V and 7 bases at J, with 5 bases between. Germline CDR1 MDHEN, CDR2 SYDVKM. This CDR3 reads CASSPLGELFF. CDR3 nucleotides: TGTGCCAGCAGTCCGCTCGGGGAGCTGTTTTTT.

The chain employs TRBV20-1 and TRBJ2-5, with D perhaps TRBD2 (6 bases). Trimming left V 6 bases short and J 3 bases short, with 14 bases between. CDR1 is DFQATT, CDR2 SNEGSKA, per germline (reference sequence). The CDR3 runs to 13 residues. The DNA for the CDR3 is TGCAGTGCCCGGGGGAGCCGGGAAGAGACCCAGTACTTC. This encodes CSARGSREETQYF.

This clonotype was observed a few times. This rearrangement joins TRBV20-1 to TRBJ2-4, with 15 bases that match TRBD2. This CDR3 region has 16 residues. Losses at the gene ends were 5 bases for V and 3 bases for J; bases not matched to a gene: 5. CDR1 DFQATT and CDR2 SNEGSKA come from the germline V gene (reference sequence). CDR3 amino acids: CSAPGLAGGGKNIQYF. As DNA, the CDR3 is TGCAGTGCTCCGGGACTAGCGGGAGGTGGCAAAAACATTCAGTACTTC.

This clonotype came up a few times. This chain links TRBV29-1 with TRBJ1-1; 11 bases align to TRBD1. This CDR3 contains 15 residues. Germline-derived CDR1 and CDR2 are SQVTM and ANQGSEA. V shed 6 bases, J shed 5 bases, and the junction held 11 bases outside the gene matches. CDR3 protein: CSVTGTGGRWTEAFF. Here the CDR3 DNA reads TGCAGCGTCACCGGGACAGGGGGTCGGTGGACTGAAGCTTTCTTT. The whole variable domain, remainder taken from reference TRBV29-1 and TRBJ1-1, is SAVISQKPSRDICQRGTSLTIQCQVDSQVTMMFWYRQQPGQSLTLIATANQGSEATYESGFVIDKFPISRPNLTFSTLTVSNMSPEDSSIYLCSVTGTGGRWTEAFFGQGTRLTVV.